Presented here are 30 T cell receptor beta chains from one specimen sequenced in a study of cytomegalovirus exposure and HLA in healthy donors. The table came from immunoSEQ multiplex PCR; TCRdb's copy has only in-frame clones and leaves some out. The table lists 40,000 to 60,000 clones, nearly 95% of them singletons. Sequences were obtained from PBMCs. These receptors came from a woman in her late teens or twenties in good health and CMV-seropositive.

CDR3 loop: CASSLGTSNEQFF. CDR3 sequence (DNA): TGTGCCAGCAGCTTAGGGACTAGCAATGAGCAGTTCTTC. The chain uses TRBV7-9 and TRBJ2-1, with TRBD2 identical over 7 bases. This CDR3 comprises 13 residues. The V and J ends lost 1 base and 6 bases, in that order; junction bases with no gene match: 0. Germline CDR1 and CDR2: SEHNR and FQNEAQ (reference sequence).

The chain employs TRBV5-1 and TRBJ1-3; D not certain. The CDR3 contains 14 residues. Trimming took off 3 bases at V and 0 bases at J, with 7 bases between the two ends. Germline V gene sequence: CDR1 SGHRS, CDR2 YFSETQ. As DNA, the CDR3 is TGCGCCAGCAGCTCGGGGTACTCTGGAAACACCATATATTTT. Encoded protein: CASSSGYSGNTIYF.

The chain is built from TRBV5-4 and TRBJ1-1; TRBD1 matches at 10 bases. Looked up from germline, CDR1 is SGHNT and CDR2 is YYREEE (reference sequence). The CDR3 runs 17 residues. Unmatched junction bases numbered 8, after V lost 3 bases and J lost 0 bases. The CDR3 DNA sequence: TGTGCCAGCAGCTCGCCGGGACAGGGGATTATGAACACTGAAGCTTTCTTT. This translates into CASSSPGQGIMNTEAFF.

This CDR3 is CASSDSGKEQFF. DNA of the CDR3: TGTGCCAGCAGCGACAGTGGTAAGGAGCAGTTCTTC. This chain uses TRBV7-9 with TRBJ2-1; D may be TRBD1 (5 bases). Germline CDR1 is SEHNR and CDR2 is FQNEAQ (reference sequence). The V gene lost 5 bases and the J gene lost 10 bases, with 12 bases spanning the gap. The CDR3 runs to 12 residues.

V usage is TRBV5-4 and J usage is TRBJ2-7; D is perhaps TRBD1 (6 bases). CDR1 and CDR2 (germline): SGHNT, YYREEE (reference sequence). The CDR3 is 15 residues long. Deletions cut 4 bases from V and 4 bases from J, with 18 bases between. CDR3 sequence (DNA): TGTGCCAGCAGCCCGCCCCTTGGGACACGGTACGAGCAGTACTTC. Protein product: CASSPPLGTRYEQYF.

The chain recombines TRBV11-1 with TRBJ2-7, with 7 bases matching TRBD2. Germline loops: CDR1 SGHAT, CDR2 FQDESV (reference sequence). The CDR3 spans 15 residues. Trimming removed 5 bases from V and 0 bases from J; junction bases left unmatched: 7. In nucleotides, the CDR3 is TGTGCCAGCAGCCCATGGGGGGGTCCCTCCTACGAGCAGTACTTC. The encoded protein is CASSPWGGPSYEQYF. Supplemented by reference TRBV11-1 and TRBJ2-7, the full variable domain reads EAEVAQSPRYKITEKSQAVAFWCDPISGHATLYWYRQILGQGPELLVQFQDESVVDDSQLPKDRFSAERLKGVDSTLKIQPAELGDSAMYLCASSPWGGPSYEQYFGPGTRLTVT.

The CDR3 sequence: CASSESLGQGMGELFF. The CDR3 DNA sequence: TGTGCCAGCAGTGAATCCCTCGGACAGGGAATGGGGGAGCTGTTTTTT. The genes are TRBV25-1 and TRBJ2-2; 8 nucleotides agree with TRBD1. The J segment lost 8 bases and the V segment lost 1 base, leaving 9 bases of the junction unmatched. The CDR3 is made up of 16 amino acids. Germline V gene lookup returns CDR1 MGHDK and CDR2 SYGVNS.

The V call is TRBV28, the J call TRBJ2-7; D is perhaps TRBD2 (6 bases). V was trimmed by 10 bases and J by 2 bases, leaving 15 bases between them. The CDR3 has 13 residues. The germline V gene has CDR1 MDHEN and CDR2 SYDVKM. The CDR3 DNA follows: TGTGCCATTCTAGCTAGCGATACCTACGAGCAGTACTTC. It yields the protein CAILASDTYEQYF.

This clone appeared a few times. Other DNA variants within this sample encode the same CDR3. As DNA, the CDR3 is TGTGCCAGCAGCCAGGGTAGCAATCAGCCCCAGCATTTT. Protein: CASSQGSNQPQHF. The rearrangement links TRBV6-5 to TRBJ1-5; D might be TRBD1 (5 bases). V lost 6 bases and J 0 bases, leaving 6 bases between the germline ends. The CDR3 is 13 residues long. Germline assignment: CDR1 MNHEY and CDR2 SVGAGI.

The chain uses TRBV28 and TRBJ1-1; D is unresolved. The V and J ends lost 4 bases and 5 bases respectively, with 11 bases between them. This CDR3 is built from 13 residues. Germline V lookup: CDR1 MDHEN, CDR2 SYDVKM. CDR3 DNA: TGTGCCAGCAGTTCCGGAGGAGGGACTGAAGCTTTCTTT. It specifies CASSSGGGTEAFF.

The chain links TRBV11-2 to TRBJ2-7, with D possibly TRBD2 on 6 matching bases. V was trimmed by 0 bases and J by 4 bases, leaving 10 bases between them. The CDR3 length is 14 residues. Germline V gene lookup returns CDR1 SGHAT and CDR2 FQNNGV. The CDR3 region is CASSLESGVYEQYF. CDR3 DNA: TGTGCCAGCAGCTTAGAATCGGGGGTATACGAGCAGTACTTC.

The chain carries TRBV7-9 and TRBJ2-7; tentatively, D is TRBD2 (5 bases). Germline CDR1 reads SEHNR; CDR2 reads FQNEAQ (reference sequence). This CDR3 is 17 amino acids long. Trimming shortened V by 5 bases and J by 0 bases, and 20 bases separated the two germline ends. CDR3 sequence (DNA): TGTGCCAGCAGCGGTCCCGGTTTACGGGAACCCTCCTACGAGCAGTACTTC. Translation gives CASSGPGLREPSYEQYF.

The chain carries TRBV28 and TRBJ2-1, with a tentative D call TRBD2 (6 bases). V lost 6 bases to trimming and J lost 7 bases, with 16 bases between them. Germline CDR1 and CDR2: MDHEN and SYDVKM. The CDR3 is made up of 14 amino acids. As DNA, the CDR3 is TGTGCCAGCAGGACGCCGGGAGTACGGAATGAGCAGTTCTTC. Translated: CASRTPGVRNEQFF. Variable domain in full (rest from reference TRBV28 and TRBJ2-1): DVKVTQSSRYLVKRTGEKVFLECVQDMDHENMFWYRQDPGLGLRLIYFSYDVKMKEKGDIPEGYSVSREKKERFSLILESASTNQTSMYLCASRTPGVRNEQFFGPGTRLTVL.

This sequence joins TRBV2 and TRBJ1-1; 7 bases are shared with TRBD1. Germline lookup yields CDR1 SNHLY and CDR2 FYNNEI. Trimming at V came to 4 bases and at J to 2 bases, leaving 4 bases not matched to a gene. The CDR3 consists of 14 residues. The CDR3 sequence: CASSVEGANTEAFF. The CDR3 bases are TGTGCCAGCAGTGTGGAGGGGGCTAACACTGAAGCTTTCTTT.

This clone was counted a single time. The chain links TRBV21-1 to TRBJ1-5. TRBV21-1 is flagged as a pseudogene. This CDR3 has 14 residues. In nucleotides, the CDR3 is TGTGCCAGCAGCAACCGGGGGATCGATCAGCCCCAGCATTTT. Translating it yields CASSNRGIDQPQHF.

The rearrangement uses TRBV7-8 and TRBJ2-1; 7 bases match TRBD2. Germline trimming cut 5 bases from V and 5 bases from J; bases unmatched to any gene: 6. The germline V gene has CDR1 SGHVS and CDR2 FQNEAQ. The CDR3 is made up of 14 amino acids. In DNA form, the CDR3 reads TGTGCCAGCAGCCCAGCCCGGGGGGACAATGAGCAGTTCTTC. It yields the protein CASSPARGDNEQFF.

The genes are TRBV14 and TRBJ2-1, with 10 bases lining up with TRBD2. Germline-derived CDR1 and CDR2 are SGHDN and FVKESK. The CDR3 sequence is 17 residues long. V dropped 1 base and J dropped 0; count of bases not matched to a gene: 3. The CDR3 here is CASSQVGLADSYNEQFF. CDR3 sequence (DNA): TGTGCCAGCAGCCAAGTTGGACTAGCGGACTCCTACAATGAGCAGTTCTTC.

This clone was seen just once. This chain links TRBV11-3 with TRBJ2-7; 12 positions agree with TRBD2. In germline, CDR1 is SGHNT, CDR2 YENEEA. The trim removed 4 bases at V and 5 bases at J, leaving 9 bases unmatched. The CDR3 is made up of 16 amino acids. The CDR3 bases are TGTGCCAGCAGCTCCGAGACTAGCGGGAGTTCCCACGAGCAGTACTTC. Translation gives CASSSETSGSSHEQYF.

The chain employs TRBV7-9 and TRBJ2-7, with 9 bases identical to TRBD2. The germline gives CDR1 SEHNR, CDR2 FQNEAQ (reference sequence). Losses at the gene ends were 8 bases for V and 7 bases for J; bases not matched to a gene: 9. There are 13 residues in the CDR3. The CDR3 DNA follows: TGTGCCAGCTCGGCGGGAGGGCCTTGGGAGCAGTACTTC. It translates to CASSAGGPWEQYF.

V is TRBV7-2 and J is TRBJ2-1, with TRBD1 matching over 7 bases. Germline trimming cut 1 base from V and 4 bases from J; bases unmatched to any gene: 4. Looked up from germline, CDR1 is SGHTA and CDR2 is FQGNSA. This CDR3 is 15 amino acids long. The CDR3 nucleotides are TGTGCCAGCAGCTTAGTAGCAGGGGGATACAATGAGCAGTTCTTC. Protein product: CASSLVAGGYNEQFF.

This clone was picked up one time. The rearrangement joins TRBV9 to TRBJ1-5, with TRBD1 matching 7 bases. The length of the CDR3 is 15 residues. V shed 0 bases and J 0 bases; nucleotides not matched to a gene: 0. CDR1 and CDR2 (germline): SGDLS, YYNGEE. The CDR3 is CASSVDRGSNQPQHF. The CDR3 DNA reads as TGTGCCAGCAGCGTAGACAGGGGTAGCAATCAGCCCCAGCATTTT.

The V gene is TRBV7-2, the J gene TRBJ2-3; a weak D match, TRBD1 (6 bases). CDR1 and CDR2 from the germline V gene are SGHTA and FQGNSA. CDR3 length equals 14 residues. Trimming cost V 5 bases and J 3 bases, with 12 bases left between them. The CDR3 spells CASSIYRVTDTQYF. The CDR3 DNA sequence: TGTGCCAGCAGCATATACAGGGTTACAGATACGCAGTATTTT.

The V and J genes are TRBV7-9 and TRBJ2-1, with 10 bases identical to TRBD2. The CDR3 has 17 residues. From germline, CDR1 is SEHNR and CDR2 FQNEAQ (reference sequence). V was clipped by 1 base and J by 6 bases; unmatched bases: 9. In DNA, the CDR3 is TGTGCCAGCAGCTTAGTTGGGGGGCTAGCGGGAGTCAATGAGCAGTTCTTC. Protein sequence: CASSLVGGLAGVNEQFF.

The CDR3, as DNA: TGTGCCAGCAGTGATAGGACAGGGCCTAGCAATCAGCCCCAGCATTTT. Protein sequence: CASSDRTGPSNQPQHF. The V and J genes are TRBV2 and TRBJ1-5, with TRBD1 matching 8 bases. The ends lost 3 bases at V and 0 bases at J; junction bases unmatched: 4. The CDR3 covers 16 residues. Germline assignment: CDR1 SNHLY and CDR2 FYNNEI.

The rearrangement links TRBV7-2 to TRBJ2-1; 7 positions agree with TRBD2. Germline V gene sequence: CDR1 SGHTA, CDR2 FQGNSA. J was trimmed by 1 base and V by 3 bases; bases with no gene match: 6. This CDR3 has 16 amino acids. The CDR3 loop is CASSFMGGSSYNEQFF. Here the CDR3 DNA reads TGTGCCAGCAGCTTTATGGGAGGGAGTTCCTACAATGAGCAGTTCTTC.

This clone came up once. CDR3 protein: CASSWSSYEQYF. CDR3 nucleotides: TGTGCCAGCAGCTGGAGCTCCTACGAGCAGTACTTC. The genes are TRBV5-6 and TRBJ2-7; D is ambiguous. The CDR3 runs 12 residues. Germline V lookup: CDR1 SGHDT, CDR2 YYEEEE. V was shortened by 3 bases and J by 0 bases, with 4 bases between the two germline ends.

CDR3 in amino acids: CASSSPGQSYNEQFF. The CDR3, as DNA: TGTGCCAGCAGCTCCCCGGGACAGTCCTACAATGAGCAGTTCTTC. The V gene is TRBV5-4, the J gene TRBJ2-1, with 7 bases fitting TRBD1. The CDR3 loop spans 15 amino acids. Germline CDR1 reads SGHNT; CDR2 reads YYREEE (reference sequence). V lost 3 bases to trimming and J lost 1 base; unmatched junction nucleotides: 4.

The rearrangement joins TRBV4-2 to TRBJ2-1; TRBD2 agrees at 10 bases. The germline gives CDR1 LGHNA, CDR2 YNFKEQ. J lost 2 bases, V lost 6 bases, and 10 bases had no gene match. CDR3 length: 17 amino acids. The DNA of the CDR3 is TGTGCCAGCAGTGCTTTAGGGCTAGCGGGGGCCTACAATGAGCAGTTCTTC. It encodes CASSALGLAGAYNEQFF.

The rearrangement joins TRBV5-5 to TRBJ1-2, with D possibly TRBD1 on 6 matching bases. This CDR3 spans 14 amino acids. The V gene lost 2 bases and the J gene lost 2 bases, with 10 bases spanning the gap. Germline lookup yields CDR1 SGHKS and CDR2 YYEKEE (reference sequence). The CDR3 DNA follows: TGTGCCAGCAGCTTAGGACAGCCCAACTATGGCTACACCTTC. Encoded protein: CASSLGQPNYGYTF.

The gene calls are TRBV7-6 and TRBJ2-7, with TRBD2 matching over 9 bases. Germline V lookup: CDR1 SGHVS, CDR2 FNYEAQ. The V gene end was trimmed by 0 bases and the J gene end by 2 bases; junction bases not matched to a gene: 8. CDR3 length: 17 residues. The CDR3 nucleotides are TGTGCCAGCAGCTTAGCGGTTGGGACTAGCCTTACCTACGAGCAGTACTTC. Amino acids: CASSLAVGTSLTYEQYF.